These 29 T cell receptor beta chains originate from one sample sequenced in a study of T cell changes during pregnancy in multiple sclerosis. The assay was immunoSEQ multiplex PCR, and TCRdb's table has in-frame clones only and misses some. The sample records about 29,000 clones, around 91% being singletons. This specimen was CD8+ T cells from peripheral blood mononuclear cells, taken after pregnancy. The receptors derive from a female donor with multiple sclerosis, enrolled in a pregnancy study.

The J gene is TRBJ2-7, the V gene TRBV4-1; 13 bases map to TRBD2. Germline CDR1 reads MGHRA; CDR2 reads YSYEKL. V gave up 2 bases and J gave up 4 bases; unmatched junction bases: 2. This CDR3 is built from 15 residues. The CDR3 here is CASSQTSGRGYEQYF. CDR3 coding DNA: TGCGCCAGCAGCCAAACTAGCGGGAGGGGTTACGAGCAGTACTTC.

This chain uses TRBV6-5 with TRBJ2-1; tentatively, D is TRBD2 (6 bases). Trimming removed 5 bases from V and 12 bases from J, with 23 bases in between. The length of the CDR3 is 15 residues. Germline V gives CDR1 MNHEY, CDR2 SVGAGI. The CDR3 here is CASSKPRDSLRGQFF. CDR3 DNA: TGTGCCAGCAGTAAACCCCGGGACTCCTTGAGGGGGCAGTTCTTC.

The chain links TRBV29-1 to TRBJ2-7, with TRBD1 identical over 9 bases. The trim removed 4 bases at V and 5 bases at J, leaving 6 bases unmatched. This CDR3 region has 13 residues. Germline V gene data show CDR1 as SQVTM and CDR2 as ANQGSEA. In nucleotides, the CDR3 is TGCAGCGTTGCTGGGACAGGGTTCGACGAGCAGTACTTC. It encodes CSVAGTGFDEQYF.

The rearrangement joins TRBV27 to TRBJ2-7; 8 bases are a match to TRBD1. Germline assignment: CDR1 MNHEY and CDR2 SMNVEV (reference sequence). This CDR3 spans 14 amino acids. Germline trimming cut 8 bases from V and 1 base from J; bases unmatched to any gene: 7. CDR3: CASGERDRSYEQYF. CDR3 DNA: TGTGCCAGCGGAGAACGGGACAGGTCCTACGAGCAGTACTTC.

The chain employs TRBV7-6 and TRBJ2-7; weak D call: TRBD1 (6 bases). Germline V lookup: CDR1 SGHVS, CDR2 FNYEAQ. This CDR3 has 16 amino acids. V was cut by 1 base and J by 1 base, with 14 bases left in between. The chain's CDR3 is CASSLGDRTESYEQYF. The CDR3 DNA reads as TGTGCCAGCAGCTTAGGAGACAGGACAGAATCCTACGAGCAGTACTTC.

The chain links TRBV15 to TRBJ2-2; 7 positions agree with TRBD2. J was trimmed by 8 bases and V by 1 base; bases with no gene match: 7. The CDR3 contains 15 residues. The V gene's germline CDR1 is LNHNV and CDR2 YYDKDF (reference sequence). This chain's CDR3 is CATSRVGRERGELFF. The CDR3 DNA is TGTGCCACCAGCAGAGTAGGGCGGGAGCGGGGGGAGCTGTTTTTT.

The CDR3 DNA reads as TGTGCCAGCAGTTTCGAGACTAGCGGGATGGGTGAGCAGTTCTTC. Its protein is CASSFETSGMGEQFF. The chain couples TRBV28 to TRBJ2-1, with 11 bases identical to TRBD2. The germline CDR1 and CDR2 sequences are MDHEN and SYDVKM. The CDR3 sequence is 15 residues long. After removal of 3 bases from V and 9 bases from J, the junction contained 7 bases not matched to a gene.

This chain joins TRBV7-9 and TRBJ2-7, with TRBD2 identical over 10 bases. The junction had 5 bases not matched to a gene; V was cut back by 4 bases and J by 2 bases. CDR1 is SEHNR and CDR2 is FQNEAQ in the germline V gene (reference sequence). The length of the CDR3 is 15 residues. The CDR3, as DNA: TGTGCCAGCAGCTCGCTTAGCGGGGGGACCTACGAGCAGTACTTC. Its translation is CASSSLSGGTYEQYF.

The V call is TRBV19, the J call TRBJ2-7; TRBD1 matches at 10 bases. Germline CDR1 is LNHDA and CDR2 is SQIVND (reference sequence). The CDR3 has 16 amino acids. With 1 base clipped from V and 3 bases from J, the junction kept 6 bases outside the gene matches. The CDR3 DNA reads as TGTGCCAGTAGTATAGGCCAGACAGGGGGCTTCTACGAGCAGTACTTC. This encodes CASSIGQTGGFYEQYF.

This chain links TRBV28 with TRBJ2-1; 7 bases are a match to TRBD2. Germline V lookup: CDR1 MDHEN, CDR2 SYDVKM. This CDR3 has 15 residues. Trimming cost V 3 bases and J 7 bases; bases outside gene matches: 9. The chain's CDR3 is CASSFPAGSKNEQFF. CDR3 bases: TGTGCCAGCAGTTTCCCAGCGGGGAGTAAAAATGAGCAGTTCTTC.

The chain has TRBV19 and TRBJ2-7, with 9 bases aligning to TRBD1. The CDR3 contains 14 residues. Looked up from germline, CDR1 is LNHDA and CDR2 is SQIVND (reference sequence). V lost 4 bases to trimming and J lost 4 bases; unmatched junction nucleotides: 5. CDR3 loop: CASSTGTGIYEQYF. The CDR3 DNA is TGTGCCAGTAGTACCGGGACAGGGATATACGAGCAGTACTTC. Together with reference TRBV19 and TRBJ2-7, the CDR3 gives the full variable domain: DGGITQSPKYLFRKEGQNVTLSCEQNLNHDAMYWYRQDPGQGLRLIYYSQIVNDFQKGDIAEGYSVSREKKESFPLTVTSAQKNPTAFYLCASSTGTGIYEQYFGPGTRLTVT.

The chain uses TRBV5-1 and TRBJ2-7; D is uncertain. With 0 bases removed from V and 3 bases from J, the gap between germline ends came to 10 bases. The CDR3 runs to 14 residues. Per germline, CDR1 SGHRS and CDR2 YFSETQ. The CDR3 region has the DNA TGCGCCAGCAGCTTGGTTGCGGAAAACTACGAGCAGTACTTC. It codes for CASSLVAENYEQYF.

The V call is TRBV4-1, the J call TRBJ2-7, with D possibly TRBD2 on 6 matching bases. V was pared by 4 bases and J by 3 bases, with 10 bases between. Germline V lookup: CDR1 MGHRA, CDR2 YSYEKL. The CDR3 extends over 13 amino acids. This CDR3 reads CASSRGSGYEQYF. The CDR3 DNA reads as TGCGCCAGCAGCCGAGGTAGCGGCTACGAGCAGTACTTC.

This CDR3 is CASSPPGVSANEQFF. The CDR3 bases are TGTGCCAGCTCACCACCGGGAGTATCCGCCAATGAGCAGTTCTTC. The chain uses TRBV18 and TRBJ2-1; TRBD2 is a possible D gene (5 bases). CDR3 length: 15 amino acids. Germline CDR1 KGHSH, CDR2 LQKENI. Trimming left V 0 bases short and J 6 bases short, with 12 bases between.

The rearrangement joins TRBV7-9 to TRBJ1-2; D not resolved. This CDR3 contains 12 residues. Germline V gives CDR1 SEHNR, CDR2 FQNEAQ (reference sequence). V was cut by 3 bases and J by 6 bases, with 8 bases left in between. The DNA for the CDR3 is TGTGCCAGCAGCTTTATTACAGATGGCTACACCTTC. Translated: CASSFITDGYTF.

The J gene is TRBJ2-2, the V gene TRBV2, with a tentative D call TRBD2 (6 bases). The germline V gene encodes CDR1 SNHLY and CDR2 FYNNEI. The V end was cut by 4 bases, the J end by 5 bases, with 17 bases between. The length of the CDR3 is 16 residues. CDR3 nucleotides: TGTGCCAGCAGTGGGTTTTATCTAGGAGGGACCGGGGAGCTGTTTTTT. Amino acids: CASSGFYLGGTGELFF.

The V call is TRBV10-3, the J call TRBJ2-3, with 7 bases fitting TRBD2. The germline V gene encodes CDR1 ENHRY and CDR2 SYGVKD. The CDR3 extends over 15 amino acids. Trimming took 11 bases from V and 3 from J; bases not matched to a gene: 14. Here the CDR3 DNA reads TGTGCCGCTTTGGCGGGGGTAGCGCAAACAGATACGCAGTATTTT. Translated, it gives CAALAGVAQTDTQYF.

This chain joins TRBV5-5 and TRBJ2-2; tentatively, D is TRBD1 (5 bases). This CDR3 spans 18 amino acids. Germline CDR1 is SGHKS and CDR2 is YYEKEE (reference sequence). Trimming pared 2 bases from V and 4 bases from J, leaving 21 bases between. The CDR3 DNA sequence: TGTGCCAGCAGCTTAGGATTGGAAAAGGGGCCAGGCACCGGGGAGCTGTTTTTT. Its protein is CASSLGLEKGPGTGELFF.

This chain links TRBV6-5 with TRBJ2-1; D unclear. The V gene's germline CDR1 is MNHEY and CDR2 SVGAGI. The V end lost 5 bases, the J end lost 6 bases, and 17 bases lay between the germline ends. The CDR3 runs to 15 residues. CDR3 nucleotide sequence: TGTGCCAGCAGTCCCGGAGACTCGTCTGTCAATGAGCAGTTCTTC. Translated, it gives CASSPGDSSVNEQFF.

The chain joins TRBV2 to TRBJ2-5; D uncertain. CDR3 length equals 14 residues. CDR1 and CDR2 (germline): SNHLY, FYNNEI. V lost 1 base to trimming and J lost 0 bases, with 6 bases between them. CDR3 sequence reads: CASSEGANQETQYF. DNA for the CDR3: TGTGCCAGCAGTGAAGGGGCCAACCAAGAGACCCAGTACTTC.

CDR3 nucleotides: TGTGCCAGCAGCGTAGAGGACAGGGCCCCCGGGGAGCTGTTTTTT. This codes for CASSVEDRAPGELFF. The chain has TRBV9 and TRBJ2-2; 8 bases are a match to TRBD1. The CDR3 covers 15 residues. The V gene end was trimmed by 0 bases and the J gene end by 6 bases; junction bases not matched to a gene: 4. In germline, CDR1 is SGDLS, CDR2 YYNGEE. Full variable domain (remainder filled in from reference TRBV9 and TRBJ2-2): DSGVTQTPKHLITATGQRVTLRCSPRSGDLSVYWYQQSLDQGLQFLIQYYNGEERAKGNILERFSAQQFPDLHSELNLSSLELGDSALYFCASSVEDRAPGELFFGEGSRLTVL.

The CDR3 loop is CASSWGSGPGELFF. CDR3 nucleotides: TGTGCCAGCAGCTGGGGCTCTGGACCCGGGGAGCTGTTTTTT. The chain has TRBV5-6 and TRBJ2-2, with D possibly TRBD1 on 5 matching bases. V lost 3 bases to trimming and J lost 6 bases, with 12 bases between them. The CDR3 loop spans 14 amino acids. The germline CDR1 and CDR2 sequences are SGHDT and YYEEEE.

The chain is built from TRBV2 and TRBJ2-3; the match to TRBD2 covers 11 bases. The CDR3 contains 17 residues. Looked up from germline, CDR1 is SNHLY and CDR2 is FYNNEI. The V and J ends lost 0 bases and 3 bases, in that order; junction bases with no gene match: 5. The CDR3 spells CASSEAGLAGGTDTQYF. The CDR3 nucleotides are TGTGCCAGCAGTGAAGCGGGGCTAGCGGGAGGAACAGATACGCAGTATTTT.

A single count supports this clone. The rearrangement joins TRBV4-3 to TRBJ1-3, with a possible D match to TRBD1 (5 bases). Trimming cost V 2 bases and J 6 bases, with 26 bases left between them. The CDR3 spans 19 residues. Germline CDR1 reads LGHNA; CDR2 reads YSLEER. The CDR3 is CASSQKAGHPSEPVNTIYF. CDR3 DNA sequence: TGCGCCAGCAGCCAAAAGGCAGGGCACCCTTCAGAACCTGTAAACACCATATATTTT.

The gene calls are TRBV29-1 and TRBJ2-5; D uncertain. The germline V gene encodes CDR1 SQVTM and CDR2 ANQGSEA. The CDR3 spans 13 residues. The V end was cut by 6 bases, the J end by 4 bases, with 15 bases between. The CDR3 sequence: CSVGDWSGETQYF. The CDR3 nucleotides are TGCAGCGTCGGAGATTGGAGTGGAGAGACCCAGTACTTC. Combining the CDR3 with reference TRBV29-1 and TRBJ2-5 gives the whole variable domain SAVISQKPSRDICQRGTSLTIQCQVDSQVTMMFWYRQQPGQSLTLIATANQGSEATYESGFVIDKFPISRPNLTFSTLTVSNMSPEDSSIYLCSVGDWSGETQYFGPGTRLLVL.

The V call is TRBV11-2, the J call TRBJ2-7, with D tentatively TRBD1 (6 bases). The V gene's germline CDR1 is SGHAT and CDR2 FQNNGV. The CDR3 loop spans 14 amino acids. The germline V and J ends were trimmed by 5 bases and 4 bases, with 15 bases remaining between them. CDR3 in DNA: TGTGCCAGCAGCCTTACGGGACACTCTTACGAGCAGTACTTC. Its translation: CASSLTGHSYEQYF.

This chain links TRBV28 with TRBJ2-7, with D perhaps TRBD1 (5 bases). The CDR3 runs to 14 residues. Trimming removed 5 bases from V and 3 bases from J, with 14 bases in between. CDR1 is MDHEN and CDR2 is SYDVKM in the germline V gene. In DNA, the CDR3 is TGTGCCAGCAGTCCCTCCAGGGTTAGCTACGAGCAGTACTTC. This gives the protein CASSPSRVSYEQYF.

V and J are TRBV7-9 and TRBJ2-7, with D maybe TRBD2 (5 bases). There are 14 residues in the CDR3. Germline CDR1 reads SEHNR; CDR2 reads FQNEAQ (reference sequence). V lost 7 bases and J lost 3, with 16 bases in between. The CDR3 DNA is TGTGCCAGCAACTCGGGCCTAGCTAACTACGAGCAGTACTTC. Protein product: CASNSGLANYEQYF.

The chain combines TRBV4-1 with TRBJ1-2; no firm D call. The germline V gene has CDR1 MGHRA and CDR2 YSYEKL. CDR3 length: 14 amino acids. Trimming removed 0 bases at V and 8 bases at J, with 13 bases between. CDR3 sequence reads: CASSQDLSRLGYTF. CDR3 DNA sequence: TGCGCCAGCAGCCAAGATCTGAGCCGCCTAGGCTACACCTTC.